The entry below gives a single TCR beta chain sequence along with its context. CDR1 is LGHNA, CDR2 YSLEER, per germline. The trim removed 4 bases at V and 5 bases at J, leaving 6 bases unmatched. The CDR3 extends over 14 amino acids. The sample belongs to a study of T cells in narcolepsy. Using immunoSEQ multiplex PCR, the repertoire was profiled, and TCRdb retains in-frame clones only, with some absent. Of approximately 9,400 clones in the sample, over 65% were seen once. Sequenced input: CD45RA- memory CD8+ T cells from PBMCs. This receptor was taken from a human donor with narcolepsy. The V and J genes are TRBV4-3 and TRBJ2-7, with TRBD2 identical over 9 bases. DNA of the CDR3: TGCGCCAGCAGCCGCTGGACTAGCGACAACGAGCAGTACTTC. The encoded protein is CASSRWTSDNEQYF.